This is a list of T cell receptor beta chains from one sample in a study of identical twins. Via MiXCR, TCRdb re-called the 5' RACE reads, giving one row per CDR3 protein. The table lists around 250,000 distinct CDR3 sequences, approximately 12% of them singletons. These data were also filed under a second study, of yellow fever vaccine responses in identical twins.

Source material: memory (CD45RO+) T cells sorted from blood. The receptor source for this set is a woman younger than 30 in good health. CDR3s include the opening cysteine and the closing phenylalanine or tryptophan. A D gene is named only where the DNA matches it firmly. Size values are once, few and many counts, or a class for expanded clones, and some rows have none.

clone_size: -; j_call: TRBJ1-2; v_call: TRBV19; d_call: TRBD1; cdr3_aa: CASSIDGTGNYGYTF; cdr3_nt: TGTGCCAGTAGTATAGATGGGACAGGGAACTATGGCTACACCTTC
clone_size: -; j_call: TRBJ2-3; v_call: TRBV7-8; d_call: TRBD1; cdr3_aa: CASSPTGQSTDTQYF; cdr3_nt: TGTGCCAGCAGCCCAACGGGACAGAGCACAGATACGCAGTATTTT
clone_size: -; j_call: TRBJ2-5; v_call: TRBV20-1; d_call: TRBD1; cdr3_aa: CSATQGQEKQETQYF; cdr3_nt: TGCAGTGCAACCCAGGGACAGGAGAAACAAGAGACCCAGTACTTC
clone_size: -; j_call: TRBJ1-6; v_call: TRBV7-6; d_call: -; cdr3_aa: CASSSRWDSPLHF; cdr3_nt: TGTGCCAGCAGCTCGCGATGGGATTCACCCCTCCACTTT
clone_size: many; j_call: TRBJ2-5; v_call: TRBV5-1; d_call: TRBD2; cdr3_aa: CASSLGLAGVRQETQYF; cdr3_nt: TGCGCCAGCAGCTTGGGACTAGCGGGGGTCAGGCAAGAGACCCAGTACTTC
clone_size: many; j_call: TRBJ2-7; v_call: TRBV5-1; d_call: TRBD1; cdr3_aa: CASSHDRVGYEQYF; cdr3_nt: TGCGCCAGCAGCCACGACAGGGTCGGCTACGAGCAGTACTTC
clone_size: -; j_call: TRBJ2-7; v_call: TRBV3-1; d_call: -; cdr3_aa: CASSQRIAGEQYF; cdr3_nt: TGTGCCAGCAGCCAACGAATTGCCGGCGAGCAGTACTTC
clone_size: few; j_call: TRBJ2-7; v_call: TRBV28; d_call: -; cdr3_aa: CASSLISTGTYEQYF; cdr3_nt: TGTGCCAGCAGTTTAATTTCCACCGGTACCTACGAGCAGTACTTC
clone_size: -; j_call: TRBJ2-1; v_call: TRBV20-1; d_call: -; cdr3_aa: CSARDPTRGKGYNEQFF; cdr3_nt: TGCAGTGCTAGAGATCCAACAAGGGGGAAGGGATACAATGAGCAGTTCTTC
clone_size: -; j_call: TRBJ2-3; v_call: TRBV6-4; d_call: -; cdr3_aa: CASSVGGDTDTQYF; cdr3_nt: TGTGCCAGCAGTGTGGGGGGAGACACAGATACGCAGTATTTT
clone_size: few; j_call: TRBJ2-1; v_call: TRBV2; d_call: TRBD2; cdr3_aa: CASSGLGHLTGRNEQFF; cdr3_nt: TGTGCCAGCTCGGGACTAGGCCATTTAACGGGACGGAATGAGCAGTTCTTC
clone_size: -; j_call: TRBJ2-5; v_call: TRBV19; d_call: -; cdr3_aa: CASSRTQGRGETQYF; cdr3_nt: TGTGCCAGTAGTAGGACGCAGGGGCGAGGAGAGACCCAGTACTTC
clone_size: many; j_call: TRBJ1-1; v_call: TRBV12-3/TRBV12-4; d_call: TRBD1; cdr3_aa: CASRPHWTGNTEAFF; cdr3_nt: TGTGCCAGCAGACCCCACTGGACAGGGAACACTGAAGCTTTCTTT
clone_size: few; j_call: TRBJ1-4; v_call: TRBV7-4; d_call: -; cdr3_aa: CASSPRLGATNEKLFF; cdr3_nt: TGTGCCAGCAGCCCCAGACTAGGAGCAACTAATGAAAAACTGTTTTTT
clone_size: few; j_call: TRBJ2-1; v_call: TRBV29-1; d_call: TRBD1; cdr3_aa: CSVEGPGQGGEQFF; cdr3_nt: TGCAGCGTTGAAGGCCCGGGACAGGGAGGTGAGCAGTTCTTC
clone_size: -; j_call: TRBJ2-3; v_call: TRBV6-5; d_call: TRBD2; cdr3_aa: CASSYSGRTTDTQYF; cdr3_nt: TGTGCCAGCAGTTACAGCGGGAGGACCACAGATACGCAGTATTTT
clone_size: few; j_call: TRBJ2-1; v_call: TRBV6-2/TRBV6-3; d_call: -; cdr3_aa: CASSYDPGSYNEQFF; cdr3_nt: TGTGCCAGCAGTTACGATCCTGGCTCCTACAATGAGCAGTTCTTC
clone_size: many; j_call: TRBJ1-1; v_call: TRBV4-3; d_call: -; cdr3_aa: CASSQVAQMNTEAFF; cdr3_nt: TGCGCCAGCAGCCAAGTCGCACAGATGAACACTGAAGCTTTCTTT
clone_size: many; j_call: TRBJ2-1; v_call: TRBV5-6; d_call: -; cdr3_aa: CASSPGVTYNEQFF; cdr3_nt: TGTGCCAGCAGCCCGGGGGTTACCTACAATGAGCAGTTCTTC
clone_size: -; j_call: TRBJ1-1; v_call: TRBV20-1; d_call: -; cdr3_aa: CSATGDEQPEAFF; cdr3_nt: TGCAGTGCTACGGGCGATGAACAGCCTGAAGCTTTCTTT
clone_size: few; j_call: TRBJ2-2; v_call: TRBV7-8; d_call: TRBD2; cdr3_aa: CASSLKRDHNTGELFF; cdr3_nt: TGTGCCAGCAGCTTAAAGCGGGACCATAACACCGGGGAGCTGTTTTTT
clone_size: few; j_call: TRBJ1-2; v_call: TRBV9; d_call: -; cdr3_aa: CASSVVGTANYGYTF; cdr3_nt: TGTGCCAGCAGCGTAGTGGGGACGGCTAACTATGGCTACACCTTC
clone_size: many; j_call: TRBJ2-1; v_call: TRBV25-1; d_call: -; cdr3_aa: CASSAQFF; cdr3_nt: TGTGCCAGCAGTGCGCAGTTCTTC
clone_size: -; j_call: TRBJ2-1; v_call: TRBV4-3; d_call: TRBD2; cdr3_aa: CASSQSLAGGSGEQFF; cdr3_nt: TGCGCCAGCAGCCAAAGTCTAGCGGGAGGTTCGGGTGAGCAGTTCTTC
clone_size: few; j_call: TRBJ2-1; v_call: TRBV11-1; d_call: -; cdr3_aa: CASSLRTDSYNEQFF; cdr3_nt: TGTGCCAGCAGCCTCAGGACGGACTCCTACAATGAGCAGTTCTTC
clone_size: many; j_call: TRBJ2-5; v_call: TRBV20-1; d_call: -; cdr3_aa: CSAGTPQETQYF; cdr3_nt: TGCAGTGCTGGGACACCACAAGAGACCCAGTACTTC
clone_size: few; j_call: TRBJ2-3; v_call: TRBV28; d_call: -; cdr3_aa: CASIPTQGAGGGTDTQYF; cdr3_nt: TGTGCCAGCATTCCAACCCAGGGGGCGGGAGGTGGTACAGATACGCAGTATTTT
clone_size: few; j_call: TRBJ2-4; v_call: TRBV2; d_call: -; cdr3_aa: CASSELLGLKSDIQYF; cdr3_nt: TGTGCCAGCAGTGAACTTCTAGGCCTTAAGTCGGACATTCAGTACTTC
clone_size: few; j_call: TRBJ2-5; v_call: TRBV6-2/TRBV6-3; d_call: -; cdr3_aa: CASSWSGTSQETQYF; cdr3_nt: TGTGCCAGCAGCTGGTCCGGGACAAGTCAAGAGACCCAGTACTTC
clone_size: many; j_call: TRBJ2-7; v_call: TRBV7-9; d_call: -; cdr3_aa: CASSWVEGTGEQYF; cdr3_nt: TGTGCCAGCAGTTGGGTAGAGGGTACAGGGGAGCAGTACTTC
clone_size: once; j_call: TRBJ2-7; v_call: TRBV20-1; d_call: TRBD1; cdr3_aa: CSARQGALGEQYF; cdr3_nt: TGCAGTGCTAGACAGGGGGCGTTGGGTGAGCAGTACTTC
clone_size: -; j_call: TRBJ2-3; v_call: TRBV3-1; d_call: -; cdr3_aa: CASSPAGVDTQYF; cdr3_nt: TGTGCCAGCAGCCCGGCCGGGGTAGATACGCAGTATTTT
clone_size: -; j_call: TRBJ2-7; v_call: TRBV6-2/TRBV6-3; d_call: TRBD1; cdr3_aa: CATRGWTASYEQYF; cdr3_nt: TGTGCCACCAGGGGGTGGACGGCCTCCTACGAGCAGTACTTC
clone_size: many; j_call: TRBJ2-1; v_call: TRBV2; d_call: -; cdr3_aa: CASTLREQFF; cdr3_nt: TGTGCCAGCACTCTAAGGGAGCAGTTCTTC
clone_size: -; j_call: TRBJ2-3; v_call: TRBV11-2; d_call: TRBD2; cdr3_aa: CASSLESSGTQYF; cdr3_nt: TGTGCCAGCAGCTTAGAATCTAGCGGGACGCAGTATTTT
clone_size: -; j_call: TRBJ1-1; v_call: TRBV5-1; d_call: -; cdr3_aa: CASSFFVQENTEAFF; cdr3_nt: TGCGCCAGCAGCTTTTTCGTGCAGGAGAACACTGAAGCTTTCTTT
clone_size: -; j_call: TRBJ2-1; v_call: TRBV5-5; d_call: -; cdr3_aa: CASSFGTLRYNEQFF; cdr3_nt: TGTGCCAGCAGCTTTGGTACCTTAAGATACAATGAGCAGTTCTTC
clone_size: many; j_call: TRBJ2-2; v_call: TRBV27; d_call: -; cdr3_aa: CASSLYSGIVRELFF; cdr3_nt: TGTGCCAGCAGTTTATATTCGGGAATTGTAAGGGAGCTGTTTTTT
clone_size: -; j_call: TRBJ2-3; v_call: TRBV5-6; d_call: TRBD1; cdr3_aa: CASSNRDRITDTQYF; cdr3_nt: TGTGCCAGCAGCAACCGGGACAGGATCACAGATACGCAGTATTTT
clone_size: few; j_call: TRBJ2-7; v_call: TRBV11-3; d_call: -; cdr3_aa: CASSLDTGQQYF; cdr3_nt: TGTGCCAGCAGCTTAGATACGGGCCAGCAGTACTTC
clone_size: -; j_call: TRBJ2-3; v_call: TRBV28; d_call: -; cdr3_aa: CASSFGIDTQYF; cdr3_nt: TGTGCCAGCAGTTTCGGGATAGATACGCAGTATTTT
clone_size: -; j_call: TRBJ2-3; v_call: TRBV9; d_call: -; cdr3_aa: CASSVVLTDTQYF; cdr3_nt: TGTGCCAGCAGCGTAGTGCTCACAGATACGCAGTATTTT
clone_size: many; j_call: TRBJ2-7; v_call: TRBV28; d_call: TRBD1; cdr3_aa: CASSYGTGGYEQYF; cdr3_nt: TGTGCCAGCAGTTATGGGACAGGGGGCTACGAGCAGTACTTC
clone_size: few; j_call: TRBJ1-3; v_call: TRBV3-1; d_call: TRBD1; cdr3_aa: CASSPTGTVRGNTIYF; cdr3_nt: TGTGCCAGCAGCCCGACCGGGACAGTAAGAGGAAACACCATATATTTT
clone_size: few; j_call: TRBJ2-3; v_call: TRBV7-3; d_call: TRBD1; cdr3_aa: CASSFPGTATDTQYF; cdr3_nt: TGTGCCAGCAGCTTCCCCGGGACAGCCACAGATACGCAGTATTTT
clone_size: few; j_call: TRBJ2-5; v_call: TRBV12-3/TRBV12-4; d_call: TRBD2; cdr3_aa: CASSSSGGAGETQYF; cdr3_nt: TGTGCCAGCAGTTCATCCGGGGGGGCTGGGGAGACCCAGTACTTC
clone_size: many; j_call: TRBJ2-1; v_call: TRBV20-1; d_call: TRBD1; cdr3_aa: CSVPGQGVDEQFF; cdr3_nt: TGCAGTGTTCCGGGACAGGGGGTCGATGAGCAGTTCTTC
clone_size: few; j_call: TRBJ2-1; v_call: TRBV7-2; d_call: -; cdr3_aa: CASSLVGWQGYEQFF; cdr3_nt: TGTGCCAGCAGCTTAGTTGGGTGGCAGGGATATGAGCAGTTCTTC
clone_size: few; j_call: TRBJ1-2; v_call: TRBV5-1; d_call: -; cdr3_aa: CASSLAAGRRGYTF; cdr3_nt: TGCGCCAGCAGCTTGGCGGCAGGGAGGCGCGGCTACACCTTC
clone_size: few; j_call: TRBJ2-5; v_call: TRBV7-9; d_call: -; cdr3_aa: CASGAETQYF; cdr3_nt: TGTGCCAGCGGGGCAGAGACCCAGTACTTC
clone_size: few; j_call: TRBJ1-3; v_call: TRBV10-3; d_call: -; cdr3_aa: CAIGTETGNTIYF; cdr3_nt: TGTGCCATTGGGACCGAAACTGGAAACACCATATATTTT
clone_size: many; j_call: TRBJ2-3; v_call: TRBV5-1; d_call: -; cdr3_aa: CASSLKDSTDTQYF; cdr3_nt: TGCGCCAGCAGCTTGAAGGACAGCACAGATACGCAGTATTTT
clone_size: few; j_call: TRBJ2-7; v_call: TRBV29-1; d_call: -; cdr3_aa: CSVYSASEQYF; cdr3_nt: TGCAGCGTTTATTCAGCTTCCGAGCAGTACTTC
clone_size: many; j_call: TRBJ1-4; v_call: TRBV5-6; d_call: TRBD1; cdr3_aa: CASTRTGRLNEKLFF; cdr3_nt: TGTGCCAGCACCCGGACAGGGCGGCTTAATGAAAAACTGTTTTTT
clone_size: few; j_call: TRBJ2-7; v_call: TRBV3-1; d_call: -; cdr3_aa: CASSGGRTKTYEQYF; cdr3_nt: TGTGCCAGCAGCGGGGGCCGGACTAAAACCTACGAGCAGTACTTC
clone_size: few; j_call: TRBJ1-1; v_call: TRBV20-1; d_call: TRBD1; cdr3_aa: CSAQRDRDLTEAFF; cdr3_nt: TGCAGTGCTCAGAGGGACAGGGATTTGACTGAAGCTTTCTTT
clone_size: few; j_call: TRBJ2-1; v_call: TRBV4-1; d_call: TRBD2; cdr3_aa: CASSPRYGTSGNNEQFF; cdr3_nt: TGCGCCAGCAGCCCTCGTTATGGGACTAGCGGGAACAATGAGCAGTTCTTC
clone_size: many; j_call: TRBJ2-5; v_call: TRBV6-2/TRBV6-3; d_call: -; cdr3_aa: CASSYSPQETQYF; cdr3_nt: TGTGCCAGCAGTTACTCGCCCCAAGAGACCCAGTACTTC
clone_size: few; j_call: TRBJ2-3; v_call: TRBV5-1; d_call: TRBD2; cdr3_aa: CASSLYGRGGEDTQYF; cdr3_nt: TGCGCCAGCAGCTTGTACGGGCGCGGGGGAGAAGATACGCAGTATTTT
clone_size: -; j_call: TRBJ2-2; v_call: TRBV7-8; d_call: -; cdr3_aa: CASSSGANTGELFF; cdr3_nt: TGTGCCAGCAGCTCAGGGGCGAACACCGGGGAGCTGTTTTTT